The next 5 T cell receptor beta chains were all read from a single sample in a study of post-analysis software for immune sequencing data (dated by TCRdb to the mid-2010s). Results the study describes overall, beyond this receptor: Four to six TRBV segments, including TRBV5-6, TRBV5-1 and TRBV20-1, were significantly more frequent in patients than controls.

The antigens for these receptors are not known. Libraries came from PCR. Sequenced on an Illumina HiSeq 2500. To reduce PCR and sequencing biases, unique molecular identifiers were built into the TCR beta cDNA libraries. The raw public reads went through TCRdb reprocessing: fastp at Q25, MiXCR clone calling, in-frame beta chains kept. A single entry per CDR3 protein holds the most common genes and DNA from its merged rows. This sample has around 440,000 distinct CDR3 sequences in its table, and 45% of those were observed once. The ten largest clonotypes hold about 12% of the sample. Material: blood. The origin of the receptors is a girl between 5 and 17 years old with multiple sclerosis.

The chain links TRBV20-1 to TRBJ2-7; D unresolved. The CDR3 sequence is 12 residues long. Germline values: CDR1 DFQATT, CDR2 SNEGSKA (reference sequence). In nucleotides, the CDR3 is TGCAGCCCCGACGGCAGCGCCTACGAGCAGTACTTC. Translated, it gives CSPDGSAYEQYF.

This chain joins TRBV9 and TRBJ2-1; TRBD1 matches at 8 bases. Per the germline V gene, CDR1 is SGDLS and CDR2 is YYNGEE. The junction had 5 bases not matched to a gene; V was cut back by 0 bases and J by 3 bases. The CDR3 is made up of 16 amino acids. The DNA of the CDR3 is TGTGCCAGCAGCGTAGTGGACAGGGTTTACTACAATGAGCAGTTCTTC. Its translation is CASSVVDRVYYNEQFF.

This clonotype was counted between two and nine times. The gene calls are TRBV20-1 and TRBJ2-7; 15 bases align to TRBD2. The closer fit of TRBJ2-5 to the DNA end suggests the J call may be wrong. This CDR3 region has 14 residues. Germline CDR1 is DFQATT and CDR2 is SNEGSKA (reference sequence). For the CDR3, the DNA is TGCAGTGCTACCGGACTAGCGGGAGGGGAGACCCAGTACTTC. It codes for CSATGLAGGETQYF.

On this clonotype itself: One junction end does not reproduce the germline sequence, and a read error may be involved. This chain joins TRBV7-9 and TRBJ2-1, with 9 bases fitting TRBD2. In germline, CDR1 is SEHNR, CDR2 FQNEAQ (reference sequence). This CDR3 contains 12 residues. CDR3 protein: CASSSMTSGEFF. The CDR3 DNA reads as TGTGCAAGCAGCTCCATGACTAGCGGAGAGTTCTTC.

This clonotype has only a few counts. The chain combines TRBV20-1 with TRBJ2-1, with 10 bases identical to TRBD2. The CDR3 is made up of 14 amino acids. Losses at the gene ends were 5 bases for V and 5 bases for J; bases not matched to a gene: 6. CDR1 is DFQATT, CDR2 SNEGSKA, per germline (reference sequence). Written as DNA, the CDR3 is TGCAGTGCTTCTGGACTAGCGGCCAACAATGAGCAGTTCTTC. It translates to CSASGLAANNEQFF.